This T cell receptor beta chain was found in a study of identical twins. TCRdb re-called the 5' RACE reads through MiXCR, storing one row per CDR3 protein. The data show approximately 1.8 million distinct CDR3 sequences, roughly 35% seen once. This clonotype was recorded many times. Its specificity is not known. The CDR3 has 13 residues. V was clipped by 6 bases and J by 4 bases, with 12 bases between them. CDR1 and CDR2 (germline): WSHSY, SAAADI. Regarding the study as a whole: Excess low generation probability was seen in twin-shared out-of-frame alpha sequences. Conclusions rested on cross-sectional statistics rather than following the same donors. The models gave estimates that fell short of the out-of-frame TCR alpha sharing seen in monozygotic twins.

The rearrangement links TRBV10-2 to TRBJ1-2; D ambiguous. Sequences were obtained from cord blood. The source of this sequence is a newborn girl in good health. CDR3 region: CASSPATGYGYTF. Here the CDR3 DNA reads TGCGCCAGCAGCCCAGCGACGGGCTATGGCTACACCTTC.